The 3 T cell receptor beta chains below all came from one sample that was sequenced in a study of Ad26.COV2.S vaccination and SARS-CoV-2 variants. TCRdb keeps only in-frame clones here, not all; method: immunoSEQ multiplex PCR. The table lists some 640,000 clones, around 92% of them singletons. The treatment denotes: some 20 received Ad26.COV2.S at low or high dose, single or two shots; about 5 received placebo; per-sample allocation not given. Samples were taken on day 63 after the first vaccine or placebo injection. Sequencing used peripheral blood, obtained in a trial of Ad26.COV2.S vaccine versus placebo. The receptors shown here come from a person aged 18-65 years who received the Ad26.COV2.S COVID-19 vaccine or a placebo.

This clone was seen a few times. V and J are TRBV2 and TRBJ1-5; D call uncertain. Trimming took off 5 bases at V and 0 bases at J, with 8 bases between the two ends. The CDR3 spans 14 residues. CDR1 is SNHLY and CDR2 is FYNNEI in the germline V gene. The CDR3 is CASSMGNSNQPQHF. For the CDR3, the DNA is TGTGCCAGCAGTATGGGAAATAGCAATCAGCCCCAGCATTTT.

CDR3: CASSLDLTDTQYF. Here the CDR3 DNA reads TGTGCCAGCAGCCTCGACTTAACAGATACGCAGTATTTT. The genes are TRBV6-5 and TRBJ2-3; no clear D. The CDR3 runs 13 residues. CDR1 MNHEY and CDR2 SVGAGI come from the germline V gene. Trimming pared 6 bases from V and 3 bases from J, leaving 10 bases between.

The chain employs TRBV19 and TRBJ2-1; 10 nucleotides match TRBD2. V trimming: 5 bases; J trimming: 3 bases; junction bases outside the gene matches: 4. Per the germline V gene, CDR1 is LNHDA and CDR2 is SQIVND (reference sequence). This CDR3 is 15 amino acids long. The DNA of the CDR3 is TGTGCCAGTAGTGAGGGACTAGCGTACTACAATGAGCAGTTCTTC. Residues: CASSEGLAYYNEQFF.